A single sample is the source of the 2 T cell receptor beta chains below, sequenced in a study of blood T cells in healthy people across ages. A sample-barcoded 5' primer and a J-beta primer mix were used in a second PCR of roughly 7 to 11 cycles. TCRdb called the 5' RACE reads again in MiXCR, with one record for every CDR3 protein. The data show some 800,000 distinct CDR3 sequences, with roughly 25% seen just once and approximately 3.7% held by the top ten. The data also belong to a second study, concerning T cells of mothers and their children.

Sequencing input: blood. These receptor sequences come from a boy between 10 and 17 years old in good health.

This clonotype was found a few times. The chain has TRBV7-3 and TRBJ2-1; 10 nucleotides agree with TRBD2. The ends lost 2 bases at V and 4 bases at J; junction bases unmatched: 8. This CDR3 is built from 17 residues. CDR1 is SGHTA and CDR2 is FQGTGA in the germline V gene. CDR3 nucleotides: TGTGCCAGCAGCTTAGGATCTAGCGGGAGTGAGTACAATGAGCAGTTCTTC. This encodes CASSLGSSGSEYNEQFF.

V is TRBV11-1 and J is TRBJ2-1; weak D call: TRBD1 (5 bases). Germline V CDR1 and CDR2: SGHAT, FQDESV (reference sequence). V was cut by 7 bases and J by 7 bases, with 17 bases left in between. The CDR3 extends over 14 amino acids. The CDR3 sequence: CASTPRAGPNEQFF. CDR3 DNA sequence: TGTGCCAGCACCCCCAGGGCAGGTCCTAATGAGCAGTTCTTC.